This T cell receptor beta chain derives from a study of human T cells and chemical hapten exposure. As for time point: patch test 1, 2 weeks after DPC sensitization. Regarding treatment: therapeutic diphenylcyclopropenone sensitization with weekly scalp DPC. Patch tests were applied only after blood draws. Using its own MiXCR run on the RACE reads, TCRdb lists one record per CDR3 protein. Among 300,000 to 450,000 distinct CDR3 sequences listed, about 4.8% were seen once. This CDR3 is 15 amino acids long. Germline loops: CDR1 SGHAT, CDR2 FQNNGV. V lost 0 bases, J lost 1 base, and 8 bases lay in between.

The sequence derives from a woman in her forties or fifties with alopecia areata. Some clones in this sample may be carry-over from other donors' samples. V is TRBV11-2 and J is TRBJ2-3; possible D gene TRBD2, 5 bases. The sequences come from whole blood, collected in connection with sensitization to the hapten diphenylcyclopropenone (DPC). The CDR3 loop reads CASSLDWTGTDTQYF. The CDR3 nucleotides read TGTGCCAGCAGCTTAGATTGGACTGGCACAGATACGCAGTATTTT.